The clone carrying this TCR beta chain was observed a few times. Its target is not known. All of the isolated RNA was reverse transcribed, so expressed TCRB transcripts were sequenced. TCRdb's copy holds only in-frame clones and misses some; the assay was immunoSEQ multiplex PCR. The sample shows about 320,000 clones, approximately 15% of them seen only once. The data belong to a study of beta chain features in type 1 diabetes. Overall study findings and caveats: Whether HLA type affects TCRB rearrangement stayed undetermined in the present work.

A heparinised blood draw that averaged approximately 110 mL was obtained once from each donor. It was via CD45RO/CCR7/CD25/CD127/CD95/CD27 that CD4+ naive, central memory, regulatory and stem cell-like memory cells were sorted. The purity of all sorted populations exceeded 95%. Between the trimmed V and J ends, which lost 4 bases and 6 bases, there was a span of 13 bases. This CDR3 is built from 13 residues. Germline values: CDR1 SGHTA, CDR2 FQGNSA. This chain uses TRBV7-2 with TRBJ2-7; possibly TRBD1 or TRBD2 for D (5 bases each). Sequencing used central memory CD4+ T cells from blood. The TCR comes from a man aged 25-45 years in good health. The CDR3 bases are TGTGCCAGCAGCTCGGGACCAACTGGCGAGCAGTACTTC. This translates into CASSSGPTGEQYF.